The 20 T cell receptor beta chains presented below share a single source sample, sequenced in a study of cytomegalovirus exposure and HLA in healthy donors. Vbeta (60) and Jbeta (13) primers were used in the PCR. The table came from immunoSEQ multiplex PCR; TCRdb's copy has only in-frame clones and leaves some out. The data contain approximately 120,000 clones, 75% to 85% of them singletons. Source material: PBMCs. The receptor source for this set is a man aged 30 to 45 in good health and CMV-seropositive.

CDR3 sequence (DNA): TGCGCCAGCAGTACGGGGAACACTGAAGCTTTCTTT. This translates into CASSTGNTEAFF. The chain combines TRBV5-1 with TRBJ1-1; unclear D gene. Germline V gene lookup returns CDR1 SGHRS and CDR2 YFSETQ. Trimming took 5 bases from V and 1 from J, leaving 6 bases between them. This CDR3 contains 12 residues.

The chain carries TRBV6-5 and TRBJ2-7; 9 bases are shared with TRBD1. Germline trimming cut 4 bases from V and 6 bases from J; bases unmatched to any gene: 4. Per the germline V gene, CDR1 is MNHEY and CDR2 is SVGAGI. CDR3 length: 13 amino acids. CDR3 nucleotides: TGTGCCAGCAGTTGGACAGGGGATAGCGAGCAGTACTTC. Translation gives CASSWTGDSEQYF.

The gene calls are TRBV10-3 and TRBJ2-1; 7 bases line up with TRBD1. Germline CDR1 is ENHRY and CDR2 is SYGVKD. The V gene end was trimmed by 11 bases and the J gene end by 1 base; junction bases not matched to a gene: 5. The CDR3 contains 13 residues. This chain's CDR3 is CASGTESYNEQFF. CDR3 sequence (DNA): TGTGCCTCCGGGACAGAGTCCTACAATGAGCAGTTCTTC.

V and J are TRBV4-2 and TRBJ2-3, with D possibly TRBD2 on 6 matching bases. This CDR3 contains 16 residues. The germline V gene has CDR1 LGHNA and CDR2 YNFKEQ. Trimming shortened V by 0 bases and J by 0 bases, and 10 bases separated the two germline ends. The CDR3 region has the DNA TGTGCCAGCAGCCAAGAACTAGCAGCTAGCACAGATACGCAGTATTTT. Translated: CASSQELAASTDTQYF.

CDR3 DNA: TGTGCCTTAGCGTCGGGCAGCCGAACCGGGGAGCTGTTTTTT. Protein: CALASGSRTGELFF. The chain links TRBV30 to TRBJ2-2; D possibly corresponds to TRBD2 (5 bases). The CDR3 has 14 residues. CDR1 and CDR2 from the germline V gene are GTSNPN and SVGIG (reference sequence). The ends were cut back, 7 bases at V and 5 bases at J, with 17 bases in the middle.

The chain is built from TRBV18 and TRBJ1-2, with 7 bases fitting TRBD1. The germline CDR1 and CDR2 sequences are KGHSH and LQKENI. This CDR3 comprises 15 residues. The V gene end was trimmed by 3 bases and the J gene end by 2 bases; junction bases not matched to a gene: 6. CDR3 in amino acids: CASSPTGVPNYGYTF. The CDR3 DNA is TGTGCCAGCTCACCTACAGGGGTGCCAAACTATGGCTACACCTTC.

The V gene is TRBV28, the J gene TRBJ2-1, with 7 bases aligning to TRBD1. The CDR3 contains 13 residues. Per the germline V gene, CDR1 is MDHEN and CDR2 is SYDVKM. The J segment lost 11 bases and the V segment lost 7 bases, leaving 11 bases of the junction unmatched. The CDR3 protein is CASIPESRGKQFF. The CDR3 DNA follows: TGTGCCAGCATCCCAGAAAGCAGGGGGAAGCAGTTCTTC.

The rearrangement links TRBV4-1 to TRBJ2-5; D perhaps matches TRBD1 (5 bases). The V and J ends lost 6 bases and 5 bases respectively, with 16 bases between them. Germline V gene sequence: CDR1 MGHRA, CDR2 YSYEKL. CDR3 length: 14 residues. The CDR3 spells CASSPRRGAETQYF. CDR3 coding DNA: TGCGCCAGCAGTCCCAGAAGGGGCGCGGAGACCCAGTACTTC.

This clone was seen once. The rearrangement uses TRBV30 and TRBJ1-3; a weak D match, TRBD1 (6 bases). Trimming removed 2 bases from V and 0 bases from J, with 11 bases in between. The CDR3 sequence is 15 residues long. In germline, CDR1 is GTSNPN, CDR2 SVGIG (reference sequence). The CDR3 coding sequence is TGTGCCTGGAGTTTGGGGGCCATCTCTGGAAACACCATATATTTT. This gives the protein CAWSLGAISGNTIYF.

The chain combines TRBV10-2 with TRBJ1-2; D remains unclear. The V end lost 2 bases, the J end lost 4 bases, and 5 bases lay between the germline ends. This CDR3 region has 12 residues. Germline assignment: CDR1 WSHSY and CDR2 SAAADI. The CDR3 is CASSEGVYGYTF. As DNA, the CDR3 is TGCGCCAGCAGTGAGGGAGTCTATGGCTACACCTTC.

The gene calls are TRBV11-2 and TRBJ2-3; D may be TRBD2 (6 bases). Germline V gene data show CDR1 as SGHAT and CDR2 as FQNNGV. The CDR3 contains 13 residues. The V end was cut by 6 bases, the J end by 6 bases, with 13 bases between. CDR3: CASRGGVADTQYF. Here the CDR3 DNA reads TGTGCCAGCAGGGGCGGGGTGGCGGATACGCAGTATTTT.

The chain carries TRBV5-6 and TRBJ2-2; tentative D call: TRBD1 (6 bases). CDR1 SGHDT and CDR2 YYEEEE come from the germline V gene. The CDR3 loop spans 15 amino acids. The V end lost 4 bases, the J end lost 2 bases, and 12 bases lay between the germline ends. The CDR3 reads CASSLRDINTGELFF. Here the CDR3 DNA reads TGTGCCAGCAGCCTCCGGGACATTAACACCGGGGAGCTGTTTTTT.

The CDR3 DNA reads as TGTGCCAGCAGCTCGTGGGGACTAGCGTGGCAGACCCAGTACTTC. Protein: CASSSWGLAWQTQYF. This chain links TRBV5-6 with TRBJ2-5, with 10 bases lining up with TRBD2. V shed 3 bases and J 6 bases; nucleotides not matched to a gene: 8. The CDR3 spans 15 residues. CDR1 and CDR2 (germline): SGHDT, YYEEEE.

The chain employs TRBV5-8 and TRBJ1-4; D unclear. CDR3 length: 13 residues. Germline-derived CDR1 and CDR2 are SGHTS and YDEGEE. V was trimmed by 2 bases and J by 10 bases, leaving 12 bases between them. CDR3 in amino acids: CASSFGRYGKLFF. As DNA, the CDR3 is TGTGCCAGCAGCTTCGGGAGGTACGGAAAACTGTTTTTT.

This clone was seen more than once but under ten times. A junction end diverges from the germline sequence, so it may reflect a read error. The CDR3 reads CEGEWAKNIQYF. CDR3 coding DNA: TGCGAGGGGGAGTGGGCCAAAAACATTCAGTACTTC. The chain combines TRBV19 with TRBJ2-4; weak D call: TRBD1 (6 bases). CDR3 length equals 12 residues. Germline CDR1 reads LNHDA; CDR2 reads SQIVND (reference sequence).

This clone was seen more than once but under ten times. The chain carries TRBV7-2 and TRBJ2-3; 9 bases line up with TRBD2. CDR1 is SGHTA, CDR2 FQGNSA, per germline. J was trimmed by 1 base and V by 6 bases; bases with no gene match: 8. CDR3 length: 16 residues. CDR3 DNA: TGTGCCAGCAGTAAAAATAGCGGGGGCCGCACAGATACGCAGTATTTT. Its translation is CASSKNSGGRTDTQYF.

The chain uses TRBV28 and TRBJ2-5, with 8 bases that match TRBD2. Per the germline V gene, CDR1 is MDHEN and CDR2 is SYDVKM. CDR3 length equals 15 residues. The J segment lost 3 bases and the V segment lost 4 bases, leaving 7 bases of the junction unmatched. The CDR3 protein is CASSSPGGGEETQYF. The CDR3 region has the DNA TGTGCCAGCAGTTCTCCGGGGGGGGGCGAAGAGACCCAGTACTTC.

V is TRBV4-1 and J is TRBJ2-2; D perhaps matches TRBD1 (5 bases). Trimming removed 4 bases at V and 4 bases at J, with 13 bases between. The CDR3 runs to 15 residues. Germline V CDR1 and CDR2: MGHRA, YSYEKL. The CDR3 DNA reads TGCGCCAGCAGCCCGACACAGGTCGCCACCGGGGAGCTGTTTTTT. This sequence encodes CASSPTQVATGELFF.

The chain is built from TRBV15 and TRBJ1-1, with a possible D match to TRBD1 (5 bases). V lost 5 bases, J lost 5 bases, and 15 bases lay in between. Germline CDR1 is LNHNV and CDR2 is YYDKDF (reference sequence). The CDR3 runs to 14 residues. The CDR3 nucleotides read TGTGCCACCAGCTCGACTCCTCCAGGGACTGAAGCTTTCTTT. It codes for CATSSTPPGTEAFF.

V and J are TRBV27 and TRBJ2-1; 12 positions agree with TRBD2. This CDR3 contains 17 residues. Germline assignment: CDR1 MNHEY and CDR2 SMNVEV (reference sequence). V was pared by 4 bases and J by 3 bases, with 7 bases of the junction left unmatched. In nucleotides, the CDR3 is TGTGCCAGCAGTTCACCCCTAGCGGGGGGGCACTACAATGAGCAGTTCTTC. It encodes CASSSPLAGGHYNEQFF.